A selection of T cell receptor beta chains follows, all from one sample in a study of regulatory T cells in long-lasting Graves disease. TCRdb ran MiXCR on the multiplex PCR reads and lists one entry per CDR3 protein. This table has over 200,000 distinct CDR3 sequences, 15% to 20% appearing once. The input for sequencing was peripheral blood mononuclear cells (PBMCs), taken at new diagnosis, from a patient treated with antithyroid drugs. These TCRs come from a female donor with Graves disease. The CDR3 runs from the conserved cysteine through the conserved F or W. The D gene is left open where the match is weak. Clone size, where shown, is once, few, many, or a class for clones that have expanded.

TRBJ1-2 | 14 | TRBV20-1 | - | - | CSASLAGQAHGYTF | TGCAGTGCTAGCCTCGCGGGGCAGGCCCATGGCTACACCTTC
TRBJ1-1 | 16 | TRBV7-6 | many | TRBD1 | CASSRVYRGSGGEAFF | TGTGCCAGCAGCCGCGTTTACAGGGGCTCGGGGGGTGAAGCTTTCTTT
TRBJ2-7 | 14 | TRBV2 | many | - | CASRPPLSGYEQYF | TGTGCCAGCAGACCCCCTCTATCTGGCTACGAGCAGTACTTC
TRBJ2-7 | 13 | TRBV2 | many | - | CASTRDSVGEQYF | TGTGCCAGCACCAGGGACTCCGTGGGGGAGCAGTACTTC
TRBJ2-2 | 18 | TRBV7-7 | - | TRBD2 | CRAREAGTSGRYTGELFF | TGTAGAGCCCGGGAAGCCGGGACTAGCGGGAGGTACACCGGGGAGCTGTTTTTT
TRBJ2-1 | 13 | TRBV4-1 | - | - | CASSQVLVTEQFF | TGCGCCAGCAGCCAGGTGCTAGTTACCGAGCAGTTCTTC
TRBJ2-2 | 15 | TRBV4-2 | few | - | CASSHDVLNTGELFF | TGTGCCAGCAGCCACGACGTATTGAACACCGGGGAGCTGTTTTTT
TRBJ2-7 | 16 | TRBV20-1 | - | TRBD2 | CSARRPSGRAGYEQYF | TGCAGTGCTAGGAGGCCTAGCGGGAGGGCCGGGTACGAGCAGTACTTC
TRBJ2-3 | 13 | TRBV30 | many | - | CAWSLASQDTQYF | TGTGCCTGGAGTTTGGCGTCACAGGATACGCAGTATTTT
TRBJ1-1 | 14 | TRBV12-3/TRBV12-4 | many | TRBD1 | CASKPGQGATEAFF | TGTGCCAGCAAACCGGGACAGGGGGCCACTGAAGCTTTCTTT
TRBJ2-7 | 13 | TRBV4-3 | few | - | CASSQEGNREQYF | TGCGCCAGCAGCCAAGAGGGGAATCGCGAGCAGTACTTC
TRBJ2-6 | 18 | TRBV14 | many | - | CASSHLGILPSGANVLTF | TGTGCCAGCAGCCACTTAGGAATATTGCCCTCTGGGGCCAACGTCCTGACTTTC
TRBJ1-6 | 18 | TRBV6-5 | many | TRBD1 | CASSYSHRGYSYNSPLHF | TGTGCCAGCAGTTACTCGCACAGGGGCTACTCCTATAATTCACCCCTCCACTTT
TRBJ2-7 | 15 | TRBV10-3 | many | TRBD2 | CAISGSSGSSYEQYF | TGTGCCATCAGTGGAAGTAGCGGGAGCTCCTACGAGCAGTACTTC
TRBJ2-1 | 16 | TRBV7-9 | many | - | CASSSLSGTEYNEQFF | TGTGCCAGCAGCTCACTCTCCGGGACGGAGTACAATGAGCAGTTCTTC
TRBJ2-3 | 16 | TRBV5-4 | many | TRBD1 | CASSSDPGQLTDTQYF | TGTGCCAGCAGCTCGGACCCGGGACAGCTTACAGATACGCAGTATTTT
TRBJ1-2 | 15 | TRBV5-4 | - | TRBD1 | CASSSGTGTVGGYTF | TGTGCCAGCAGCTCCGGGACAGGCACTGTCGGTGGCTACACCTTC
TRBJ2-5 | 13 | TRBV7-9 | many | TRBD1 | CASSWGQKETQYF | TGTGCCAGCAGCTGGGGACAGAAAGAGACCCAGTACTTC